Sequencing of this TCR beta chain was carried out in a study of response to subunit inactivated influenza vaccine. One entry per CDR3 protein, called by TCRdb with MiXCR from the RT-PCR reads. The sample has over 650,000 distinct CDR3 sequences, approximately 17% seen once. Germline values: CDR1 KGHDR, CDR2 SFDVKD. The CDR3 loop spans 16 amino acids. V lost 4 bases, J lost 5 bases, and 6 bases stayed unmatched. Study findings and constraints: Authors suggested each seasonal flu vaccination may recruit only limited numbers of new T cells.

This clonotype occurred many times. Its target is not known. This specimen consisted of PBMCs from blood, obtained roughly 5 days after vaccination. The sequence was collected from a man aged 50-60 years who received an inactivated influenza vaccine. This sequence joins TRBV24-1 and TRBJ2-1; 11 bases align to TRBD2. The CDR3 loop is CATSEPGTSGNNEQFF. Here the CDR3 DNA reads TGTGCCACCAGTGAACCCGGGACTAGCGGCAACAATGAGCAGTTCTTC.